The 9 T cell receptor beta chains reported below all come from one sample, sequenced in a study of cytomegalovirus exposure and HLA in healthy donors. The primer mix had 60 Vbeta and 13 Jbeta primers. Sequenced by immunoSEQ multiplex PCR; TCRdb stores in-frame clones only, minus some. The data contain roughly 130,000 clones, more than 8% of them singletons. The source material was PBMCs. The receptors shown here come from a middle-aged man in good health and CMV-seronegative.

This rearrangement joins TRBV4-2 to TRBJ2-2; D is perhaps TRBD1 (6 bases). The V gene's germline CDR1 is LGHNA and CDR2 YNFKEQ. Between the trimmed V and J ends, which lost 7 bases and 5 bases, there was a span of 14 bases. The CDR3 runs 14 residues. Written as DNA, the CDR3 is TGTGCCAGCACCCCAGGGGTCCCGACCGGGGAGCTGTTTTTT. Its translation is CASTPGVPTGELFF.

This clone was seen at least ten times. This chain connects TRBV19 to TRBJ1-1, with D perhaps TRBD1 (5 bases). The CDR3 contains 11 residues. Germline V gene sequence: CDR1 LNHDA, CDR2 SQIVND (reference sequence). The V gene lost 10 bases and the J gene lost 4 bases, with 10 bases spanning the gap. The CDR3 loop reads CATVQGTEAFF. The CDR3 DNA follows: TGTGCCACCGTTCAGGGCACTGAAGCTTTCTTT.

This clone turned up a few times. The genes are TRBV4-2 and TRBJ2-6, with D possibly TRBD1 on 5 matching bases. The CDR3 spans 16 residues. Germline V gene lookup returns CDR1 LGHNA and CDR2 YNFKEQ. Trimming cost V 3 bases and J 1 base, with 10 bases left between them. The CDR3 sequence is CASSHDPGSGANVLTF. The CDR3 DNA reads as TGTGCCAGCAGCCATGACCCAGGGTCTGGGGCCAACGTCCTGACTTTC.

The chain employs TRBV15 and TRBJ2-6; D is possibly TRBD1 (6 bases). The CDR3 runs to 20 residues. In germline, CDR1 is LNHNV, CDR2 YYDKDF (reference sequence). Trimming stripped 0 bases from V and 0 bases from J, with 18 bases between. The DNA of the CDR3 is TGTGCCACCAGCAGAGATCGGGCGACAGGCTTCACCTCTGGGGCCAACGTCCTGACTTTC. This sequence encodes CATSRDRATGFTSGANVLTF.

The table lists this clone with a few counts. This chain uses TRBV21-1 with TRBJ1-6; the table's D gene call, TRBD1, was not cross checked with the DNA. TRBV21-1 is deemed a pseudogene. This CDR3 contains 16 residues. CDR3 sequence reads: CASSKGRIQDNSPLHF. For the CDR3, the DNA is TGTGCCAGCAGCAAAGGCCGGATTCAGGATAATTCACCCCTCCACTTT.

V is TRBV12-5 and J is TRBJ2-5; TRBD2 might be the D (6 bases). V was pared by 1 base and J by 2 bases, with 11 bases between. Germline lookup yields CDR1 LGHNT and CDR2 FRNRAP. There are 15 residues in the CDR3. The CDR3: CASGLAGTFQETQYF. Written as DNA, the CDR3 is TGTGCTAGTGGTTTGGCCGGGACTTTTCAAGAGACCCAGTACTTC.

Only a few counts were recorded for this clone. The chain joins TRBV5-1 to TRBJ1-2; a weak D match, TRBD1 (5 bases). Germline V lookup: CDR1 SGHRS, CDR2 YFSETQ. With 0 bases removed from V and 0 bases from J, the gap between germline ends came to 12 bases. This CDR3 contains 16 residues. DNA for the CDR3: TGCGCCAGCAGCTTGGGTTTAGGGGCAGCTAACTATGGCTACACCTTC. Protein sequence: CASSLGLGAANYGYTF.

This clone was counted a few times. This chain uses TRBV6-5 with TRBJ2-2; TRBD1 is a possible D gene (5 bases). Germline V gene sequence: CDR1 MNHEY, CDR2 SVGAGI. The ends were cut back, 5 bases at V and 9 bases at J, with 16 bases in the middle. The CDR3 covers 14 residues. Here the CDR3 DNA reads TGTGCCAGCAGTAGGGGAATATTTCCCCGGGAGCTGTTTTTT. Its translation: CASSRGIFPRELFF.

This clone has more than one count but fewer than ten. The V and J genes are TRBV7-3 and TRBJ2-5, with D perhaps matching TRBD2 (5 bases). Germline V gene data show CDR1 as SGHTA and CDR2 as FQGTGA. The ends were cut back, 5 bases at V and 3 bases at J, with 10 bases in the middle. This CDR3 region has 13 residues. The CDR3 coding sequence is TGTGCCAGCAGCCCCGGGGTAAAAGAGACCCAGTACTTC. Amino acids: CASSPGVKETQYF.